The rows below give T cell receptor beta chains drawn from one sample of a study of beta chain features in type 1 diabetes. Libraries were prepared by immunoSEQ multiplex PCR; TCRdb keeps only in-frame clonotypes and omits some of them. Of under 950,000 clones in the sample, roughly 16% were seen once. The sample was naive CD4+ T cells from blood. These receptors were collected from a woman under 30 in good health. Each CDR3 is given with its conserved first and last residue. A D gene is named only where the DNA matches it firmly. Some rows have no size entry. The others give once, few or many, or a class for an expanded clone.

v_call: TRBV6-1
j_call: TRBJ2-7
d_call: NA
clone_size: NA
cdr3_aa: CAVRVLGYEQYF
cdr3_nt: TGTGCCGTCAGGGTTCTCGGGTACGAGCAGTACTTC

v_call: TRBV29-1
j_call: TRBJ2-3
d_call: NA
clone_size: NA
cdr3_aa: CSGGGIPRLGRTDTQYF
cdr3_nt: TGCAGCGGTGGGGGCATCCCGCGATTGGGCCGCACAGATACGCAGTATTTT

v_call: TRBV2
j_call: TRBJ2-3
d_call: NA
clone_size: NA
cdr3_aa: CASRSTGYTDTQYF
cdr3_nt: TGTGCCAGCAGGTCTACAGGGTACACAGATACGCAGTATTTT

v_call: TRBV28
j_call: TRBJ1-4
d_call: TRBD1
clone_size: NA
cdr3_aa: CASSFLGTGGEKLFF
cdr3_nt: TGTGCCAGCAGTTTTCTAGGGACAGGAGGTGAAAAACTGTTTTTT

v_call: TRBV6-6
j_call: TRBJ2-3
d_call: NA
clone_size: NA
cdr3_aa: CASRPRDVYTQYF
cdr3_nt: TGTGCCAGCAGACCCCGGGACGTCTATACGCAGTATTTT

v_call: TRBV7-9
j_call: TRBJ2-2
d_call: NA
clone_size: NA
cdr3_aa: CASPPEGSVANTGELFF
cdr3_nt: TGTGCCAGCCCGCCGGAGGGATCCGTCGCGAACACCGGGGAGCTGTTTTTT

v_call: TRBV18
j_call: TRBJ1-2
d_call: TRBD1
clone_size: NA
cdr3_aa: CASSPFDRGGLYGYTF
cdr3_nt: TGTGCCAGCTCACCTTTCGACAGGGGAGGCCTATATGGCTACACCTTC

v_call: TRBV5-6
j_call: TRBJ2-2
d_call: NA
clone_size: NA
cdr3_aa: CASSHSPDTGELFF
cdr3_nt: TGTGCCAGCAGCCACAGTCCGGACACCGGGGAGCTGTTTTTT

v_call: TRBV4-2
j_call: TRBJ2-1
d_call: TRBD2
clone_size: few
cdr3_aa: CASSQVLGGRKAREQFF
cdr3_nt: TGTGCCAGCAGCCAAGTGTTGGGCGGGAGGAAAGCACGAGAGCAGTTCTTC

v_call: TRBV14
j_call: TRBJ2-1
d_call: TRBD1
clone_size: NA
cdr3_aa: CASSQGSWRQGAYNEQFF
cdr3_nt: TGTGCCAGCAGCCAAGGGAGCTGGCGGCAGGGGGCCTACAATGAGCAGTTCTTC

v_call: TRBV5-1
j_call: TRBJ2-1
d_call: NA
clone_size: NA
cdr3_aa: CASSPAPGRYNEQFF
cdr3_nt: TGCGCCAGCAGCCCCGCCCCGGGGCGATACAATGAGCAGTTCTTC

v_call: TRBV5-4
j_call: TRBJ2-3
d_call: TRBD2
clone_size: few
cdr3_aa: CASSLSPSGSDTQYF
cdr3_nt: TGTGCCAGCAGCTTGTCCCCTAGCGGGAGTGATACGCAGTATTTT

v_call: TRBV28
j_call: TRBJ2-7
d_call: TRBD1
clone_size: NA
cdr3_aa: CASRAPGTGMISYEQYF
cdr3_nt: TGTGCCAGCAGGGCTCCGGGGACAGGGATGATCTCCTACGAGCAGTACTTC

v_call: TRBV15
j_call: TRBJ1-5
d_call: NA
clone_size: NA
cdr3_aa: CATSRTVGRYQPQHF
cdr3_nt: TGTGCCACCAGCCGGACAGTAGGGAGGTATCAGCCCCAGCATTTT

v_call: TRBV5-6
j_call: TRBJ2-1
d_call: TRBD2
clone_size: NA
cdr3_aa: CASSLASAGGPGEQFF
cdr3_nt: TGTGCCAGCAGCTTGGCCAGCGCGGGAGGGCCAGGTGAGCAGTTCTTC

v_call: TRBV29-1
j_call: TRBJ2-3
d_call: NA
clone_size: few
cdr3_aa: CSVDREAAPDTQYF
cdr3_nt: TGCAGCGTTGACAGGGAAGCCGCCCCAGATACGCAGTATTTT

v_call: TRBV28
j_call: TRBJ1-2
d_call: TRBD1
clone_size: few
cdr3_aa: CASAGTGYGYTF
cdr3_nt: TGTGCCAGCGCCGGGACAGGCTATGGCTACACCTTC

v_call: TRBV7-2
j_call: TRBJ2-1
d_call: TRBD2
clone_size: few
cdr3_aa: CASSSRTSGHYNEQFF
cdr3_nt: TGTGCCAGCAGCTCGAGGACTAGCGGCCACTACAATGAGCAGTTCTTC

v_call: TRBV7-3
j_call: TRBJ1-1
d_call: NA
clone_size: NA
cdr3_aa: CASSLGSLTEAFF
cdr3_nt: TGTGCCAGCAGCTTAGGGAGTCTGACTGAAGCTTTCTTT

v_call: TRBV7-2
j_call: TRBJ2-3
d_call: NA
clone_size: NA
cdr3_aa: CASSLVGGVGGTQYF
cdr3_nt: TGTGCCAGCAGCTTGGTCGGAGGGGTTGGGGGTACGCAGTATTTT

v_call: TRBV27
j_call: TRBJ2-3
d_call: NA
clone_size: NA
cdr3_aa: CASSLLQGWDTQYF
cdr3_nt: TGTGCCAGCAGTTTATTACAGGGATGGGATACGCAGTATTTT

v_call: TRBV7-3
j_call: TRBJ2-1
d_call: TRBD2
clone_size: NA
cdr3_aa: CASSLESGGSYNEQFF
cdr3_nt: TGTGCCAGCAGCTTAGAATCGGGAGGGTCCTACAATGAGCAGTTCTTC

v_call: TRBV9
j_call: TRBJ2-1
d_call: NA
clone_size: few
cdr3_aa: CASSVGVHIHEQFF
cdr3_nt: TGTGCCAGCAGCGTAGGGGTCCATATCCATGAGCAGTTCTTC

v_call: TRBV27
j_call: TRBJ2-1
d_call: NA
clone_size: few
cdr3_aa: CASSLSQSNEQFF
cdr3_nt: TGTGCCAGCAGTTTATCCCAGAGCAATGAGCAGTTCTTC

v_call: TRBV27
j_call: TRBJ2-7
d_call: NA
clone_size: few
cdr3_aa: CASSLSLQNSYEQYF
cdr3_nt: TGTGCCAGCAGTTTATCTCTACAGAACTCCTACGAGCAGTACTTC

v_call: TRBV7-8
j_call: TRBJ2-7
d_call: NA
clone_size: NA
cdr3_aa: CASSPRQPKSYEQYF
cdr3_nt: TGTGCCAGCAGCCCCAGGCAGCCTAAGAGCTACGAGCAGTACTTC

v_call: TRBV4-1
j_call: TRBJ2-2
d_call: NA
clone_size: NA
cdr3_aa: CASSQDFRGGRSTGELFF
cdr3_nt: TGCGCCAGCAGCCAAGATTTCAGGGGCGGGAGATCCACCGGGGAGCTGTTTTTT

v_call: TRBV21-1
j_call: TRBJ2-7
d_call: NA
clone_size: NA
cdr3_aa: CASSKVLRDISYEQYF
cdr3_nt: TGTGCCAGCAGCAAAGTACTACGGGACATTTCCTACGAGCAGTACTTC

v_call: TRBV10-3
j_call: TRBJ1-2
d_call: NA
clone_size: few
cdr3_aa: CAIRDPSRPSTYGYTF
cdr3_nt: TGTGCCATCAGAGACCCGAGCAGGCCGTCAACCTATGGCTACACCTTC

v_call: TRBV27
j_call: TRBJ1-5
d_call: TRBD1
clone_size: few
cdr3_aa: CASSPGTGGNQPQHF
cdr3_nt: TGTGCCAGCAGTCCGGGGACAGGGGGCAATCAGCCCCAGCATTTT

v_call: TRBV7-9
j_call: TRBJ1-4
d_call: NA
clone_size: few
cdr3_aa: CASSLGVGEKLFF
cdr3_nt: TGTGCCAGCAGCTTAGGGGTAGGAGAAAAACTGTTTTTT

v_call: TRBV4-2
j_call: TRBJ1-3
d_call: NA
clone_size: NA
cdr3_aa: CASSQALHSGNTIYF
cdr3_nt: TGTGCCAGCAGCCAAGCACTACACTCTGGAAACACCATATATTTT

v_call: TRBV11-2
j_call: TRBJ2-2
d_call: NA
clone_size: few
cdr3_aa: CASSLDRGFTGELFF
cdr3_nt: TGTGCCAGCAGCTTAGACAGAGGTTTCACCGGGGAGCTGTTTTTT

v_call: TRBV5-1
j_call: TRBJ2-1
d_call: NA
clone_size: NA
cdr3_aa: CASSLLSTSYNEQFF
cdr3_nt: TGCGCCAGCAGCTTATTATCTACCTCCTACAATGAGCAGTTCTTC

v_call: TRBV2
j_call: TRBJ2-1
d_call: NA
clone_size: NA
cdr3_aa: CASKSSEQFF
cdr3_nt: TGTGCCAGCAAATCTTCTGAGCAGTTCTTC

v_call: TRBV4-2
j_call: TRBJ2-4
d_call: TRBD1
clone_size: NA
cdr3_aa: CASSQELGQGVNIQYF
cdr3_nt: TGTGCCAGCAGCCAAGAGCTAGGCCAGGGGGTTAACATTCAGTACTTC

v_call: TRBV15
j_call: TRBJ2-1
d_call: NA
clone_size: NA
cdr3_aa: CATSRDRAPRHEQFF
cdr3_nt: TGTGCCACCAGCAGAGATCGGGCACCCCGGCATGAGCAGTTCTTC

v_call: TRBV10-3
j_call: TRBJ1-2
d_call: TRBD1
clone_size: NA
cdr3_aa: CAIGQGASGYTF
cdr3_nt: TGTGCCATCGGTCAGGGGGCGTCTGGCTACACCTTC

v_call: TRBV2
j_call: TRBJ2-1
d_call: TRBD2
clone_size: NA
cdr3_aa: CASSPPPGLAGGKGFNEQFF
cdr3_nt: TGTGCCAGCAGTCCCCCCCCGGGACTAGCGGGAGGAAAAGGGTTCAATGAGCAGTTCTTC

v_call: TRBV4-2
j_call: TRBJ2-3
d_call: TRBD2
clone_size: NA
cdr3_aa: CASSQEFLAGVGTDTQYF
cdr3_nt: TGTGCCAGCAGCCAAGAGTTTCTAGCGGGAGTCGGCACAGATACGCAGTATTTT

v_call: TRBV18
j_call: TRBJ1-2
d_call: NA
clone_size: NA
cdr3_aa: CASSLTGGYTF
cdr3_nt: TGTGCCAGCTCACTGACCGGGGGCTACACCTTC

v_call: TRBV4-3
j_call: TRBJ1-1
d_call: NA
clone_size: few
cdr3_aa: CASSQEGRGNTEAFF
cdr3_nt: TGCGCCAGCAGCCAAGAGGGCAGGGGGAACACTGAAGCTTTCTTT

v_call: TRBV5-1
j_call: TRBJ2-5
d_call: TRBD2
clone_size: few
cdr3_aa: CASSLSSGSRETQYF
cdr3_nt: TGCGCCAGCAGCTTGTCTAGCGGGAGCCGGGAGACCCAGTACTTC

v_call: TRBV7-9
j_call: TRBJ2-7
d_call: NA
clone_size: few
cdr3_aa: CASSLAHGGNRSYEQYF
cdr3_nt: TGTGCCAGCAGCTTAGCGCATGGGGGCAATAGGTCCTACGAGCAGTACTTC

v_call: TRBV15
j_call: TRBJ2-3
d_call: NA
clone_size: NA
cdr3_aa: CATSRDSIGPTDTQYF
cdr3_nt: TGTGCCACCAGCAGAGATTCGATTGGGCCCACAGATACGCAGTATTTT

v_call: TRBV7-2
j_call: TRBJ2-3
d_call: TRBD2
clone_size: few
cdr3_aa: CASSLGLAGVGGQYF
cdr3_nt: TGTGCCAGCAGCTTAGGTCTAGCGGGAGTCGGGGGGCAGTATTTT